The sequence of this T cell receptor (beta chain) was determined in a study of PD-L1 blockade in urothelial cancer. About the research overall: Twenty-five of the 29 patients were men with bladder-origin urothelial cancer. Prior chemotherapy regimens per patient numbered 0 to 3. At 3 weeks (second dose) and 6 weeks after starting treatment, blood was analyzed.

TCRdb keeps only in-frame clones here, not all; method: immunoSEQ multiplex PCR. This sample has 33,000 or so clones, with approximately 80% found just once. Only one count was recorded for this clone. Its antigen remains unidentified. Study findings and constraints: More expansion of tumor-associated blood clones, seen at 3 weeks, marked durable-benefit patients.

Germline CDR1 KGHSH, CDR2 LQKENI. Trimming left V 5 bases short and J 0 bases short, with 8 bases between. The CDR3 has 14 residues. The sample consisted of PBMCs, taken around atezolizumab (anti-PD-L1) treatment. The V and J genes are TRBV18 and TRBJ1-3; D remains ambiguous. This TCR came from a man in his 70s with urothelial cancer. DNA of the CDR3: TGTGCCAGCTCAATGGAGGGCTCTGGAAACACCATATATTTT. This translates into CASSMEGSGNTIYF.